These T cell receptor beta chains were read from a single sample in a study of T cells in Graves' hyperthyroidism and ophthalmopathy. Using its own MiXCR run on the multiplex PCR reads, TCRdb lists one record per CDR3 protein. The sample consists of a few hundred thousand distinct CDR3 sequences, around 15% of them appearing once. The sequencing input was blood. The origin of the receptors is a woman aged 55-75 years with Graves' ophthalmopathy. Both conserved end residues are part of each CDR3. The order of the fields is J gene, clone size, V gene, D gene, CDR3 DNA, CDR3 protein. D genes are given only for firm matches. Size is omitted from some rows. Given values are once, few, many or a class for expanded clones.

TRBJ2-7 NA TRBV20-1 NA TGCAGTGCCGACCGGGGAGAGCAGTACTTC CSADRGEQYF
TRBJ2-7 few TRBV11-3 TRBD1 TGTGCCAGCAGCTTAGATGGGACAGGGGATTACGAGCAGTACTTC CASSLDGTGDYEQYF
TRBJ2-5 NA TRBV18 NA TGTGCCAGCTCACCGCCCAACTCGGGACAAGGCCGAGAGACCCAGTACTTC CASSPPNSGQGRETQYF
TRBJ2-5 few TRBV12-3/TRBV12-4 NA TGTGCCAGCAGTTTAATCCGGGCGGGAGAGACCCAGTACTTC CASSLIRAGETQYF
TRBJ1-2 many TRBV2 NA TGTGCCAGCAGTGAAGGGGAAACTAGCTATGGCTACACCTTC CASSEGETSYGYTF
TRBJ2-1 many TRBV6-6 NA TGTGCCAGCAGTTACTCGAACCCGGGATGGGTCTACAATGAGCAGTTCTTC CASSYSNPGWVYNEQFF
TRBJ2-5 few TRBV5-8 TRBD2 TGTGCCAGCAGCTATAGACTAGCGACTCAAGAGACCCAGTACTTC CASSYRLATQETQYF
TRBJ1-4 many TRBV30 NA TGTGCCTGGAGGAACAGGCGTTTGAATGAAAAACTGTTTTTT CAWRNRRLNEKLFF
TRBJ2-7 many TRBV2 NA TGTGCCAGCAACCCCCTAGCGTCTAACTCCTACGAGCAGTACTTC CASNPLASNSYEQYF
TRBJ1-2 NA TRBV6-1 NA TGTGCCAGCAGTGACCCGTGGAGATACTATGGCTACACCTTC CASSDPWRYYGYTF
TRBJ1-2 NA TRBV6-1 NA TGTGCCAGCAGCCCAGGGTTTACCTATGGCTACACCTTC CASSPGFTYGYTF
TRBJ2-7 many TRBV28 NA TGTGCCAGCAGCCCTCCCAGATACGAGCAGTACTTC CASSPPRYEQYF
TRBJ2-1 few TRBV5-1 NA TGCGCCAGCAGCTTGAGGACCCTCTCCTACAATGAGCAGTTCTTC CASSLRTLSYNEQFF
TRBJ2-1 NA TRBV10-2 TRBD1 TGCGCCAGCAGGGACAGGGTGGATGGGCAGTTCTTC CASRDRVDGQFF
TRBJ1-1 many TRBV5-5 NA TGTGCCAGCAACCCAGGGGACGTTCGGCACACTGAAGCTTTCTTT CASNPGDVRHTEAFF
TRBJ2-7 many TRBV11-3 NA TGTGCCAGCAGCTTAGATTTGGGGGCCGAGCAGTACTTC CASSLDLGAEQYF
TRBJ2-3 few TRBV24-1 NA TGTGCCACCAGTGATTCCCTTAGCGGCGGCACAGATACGCAGTATTTT CATSDSLSGGTDTQYF
TRBJ2-2 NA TRBV19 NA TGTGCCAGTAGTATAGATTGGCGGGAAGACACCGGGGAGCTGTTTTTT CASSIDWREDTGELFF
TRBJ2-2 many TRBV3-1 TRBD2 TGTGCCAGCAGCCAAGCTGGGGGGGGACCCTGGCCCACCGGGGAGCTGTTTTTT CASSQAGGGPWPTGELFF
TRBJ1-2 many TRBV24-1 NA TGTGCCACCAGTGACTCCTCCGACAGCTATGGCTACACCTTC CATSDSSDSYGYTF
TRBJ2-1 many TRBV4-2 TRBD2 TGTGCCAGCAGCCACTGGGGACTAGCGGGAGATCTCGATGAGCAGTTCTTC CASSHWGLAGDLDEQFF
TRBJ2-1 many TRBV20-1 NA TGCAGTGCTAGAGACGGGTACAATGAGCAGTTCTTC CSARDGYNEQFF
TRBJ2-7 few TRBV5-6 TRBD2 TGTGCCAGCAGCAGCGGGAGGGCCCGGGAGCAGTACTTC CASSSGRAREQYF
TRBJ2-1 many TRBV10-3 NA TGTGCCATCAGTGTTCAGGCGGGCCCCTACAATGAGCAGTTCTTC CAISVQAGPYNEQFF
TRBJ2-5 many TRBV20-1 NA TGCAGTGCTAGCCGCAGGGAATTGGGGACCCAGTACTTC CSASRRELGTQYF
TRBJ2-7 many TRBV3-1 TRBD2 TGTGCCAGCAGCCAAATCTCTAGCGGGAGAGACGAGCAGTACTTC CASSQISSGRDEQYF
TRBJ2-1 many TRBV12-3/TRBV12-4 NA TGTGCCAGCACTCGGGAGGGACAGTACTACAATGAGCAGTTCTTC CASTREGQYYNEQFF
TRBJ2-7 few TRBV6-1 TRBD1 TGTGCCAGCACTCGGACAGGGGGCGTCGACGAGCAGTACTTC CASTRTGGVDEQYF
TRBJ1-2 many TRBV6-1 NA TGTGCCAGCAGTGAAGCCGAAGGATGGAATGGCTACACCTTC CASSEAEGWNGYTF
TRBJ2-7 many TRBV30 TRBD2 TGTGCCTACGCAGCGGGGGTCTACGAGCAGTACTTC CAYAAGVYEQYF
TRBJ2-2 NA TRBV5-1 NA TGCGCTTCCGGGGCTAGCATTGACACCGGGGAGCTGTTTTTT CASGASIDTGELFF
TRBJ2-5 many TRBV24-1 NA TGTGCCACCAGTGACTCCCGGGAACATCAAGAGACCCAGTACTTC CATSDSREHQETQYF
TRBJ2-6 NA TRBV27 NA TGTGCCAGCAGTCCGCAGTTTGCGGCCAACGTCCTGACTTTC CASSPQFAANVLTF
TRBJ2-3 many TRBV20-1 NA TGCAGTGCGGCGGGACAGTCAGGCACAGATACGCAGTATTTT CSAAGQSGTDTQYF
TRBJ2-3 many TRBV7-2 NA TGTGCCAGCAGCTGGGGAGCTAGCACAGATACGCAGTATTTT CASSWGASTDTQYF
TRBJ1-2 NA TRBV25-1 TRBD1 TGTGCCAGCAGTGACTTGCGACAGGGGGCAAACTATGGCTACACCTTC CASSDLRQGANYGYTF
TRBJ2-7 many TRBV11-2 NA TGTGCCAGCAGCTTAGCTATTAACGAGCAGTACTTC CASSLAINEQYF
TRBJ1-6 NA TRBV20-1 TRBD1 TGCAGTGCGCCCCCCGACAGGGGGCGGGTCTCACCCCTCCACTTT CSAPPDRGRVSPLHF
TRBJ2-3 few TRBV4-1 NA TGCGCCAGCAGCCCAGGGGGGCAAGATACGCAGTATTTT CASSPGGQDTQYF
TRBJ2-2 many TRBV20-1 NA TGCAGTGCTAGAGATCTATTCCTCGCGAACACCGGGGAGCTGTTTTTT CSARDLFLANTGELFF
TRBJ2-5 few TRBV5-1 NA TGCGCCAGCAGCCCCCGGGACCTGGGGGAGACCCAGTACTTC CASSPRDLGETQYF
TRBJ2-7 NA TRBV13 NA TGTGTCAGCAGCGCGAACAGGGTCAACTACGAGCAGTACTTC CVSSANRVNYEQYF
TRBJ1-4 NA TRBV20-1 NA TGCAGTGCTAGAGATCAAGCAACTAATGAAAAACTGTTTTTT CSARDQATNEKLFF
TRBJ1-2 many TRBV5-1 NA TGCGCCAGCAGCTTGACCCCGGGACCTTCGGGCTACACCTTC CASSLTPGPSGYTF
TRBJ2-2 many TRBV28 TRBD2 TGTGCCAGCAGTTTCTTGGGGAGGGCTTTCACCGGGGAGCTGTTTTTT CASSFLGRAFTGELFF
TRBJ2-2 NA TRBV12-3/TRBV12-4 TRBD1 TGTGCCAGCAGTTCCCCACAACAGGGGGCAATCGGGGAGCTGTTTTTT CASSSPQQGAIGELFF
TRBJ1-2 many TRBV11-2 NA TGTGCCAGCAGCTTATATGGGATGTATGGCTACACCTTC CASSLYGMYGYTF
TRBJ2-5 many TRBV28 NA TGTGCCAGCAGTTTACTCGGGAAGACCCAGTACTTC CASSLLGKTQYF
TRBJ1-3 NA TRBV7-9 NA TGTGCCAGTGCCGGGACGGGAGCAGGAAACACCATATATTTT CASAGTGAGNTIYF
TRBJ2-7 few TRBV20-1 NA TGCAGTGCTAGAGATGGGGGCGGGCAGGCCTACGAGCAGTACTTC CSARDGGGQAYEQYF
TRBJ1-2 many TRBV28 NA TGTGCCAGCAGTTTACGGTATGGCTACACCTTC CASSLRYGYTF
TRBJ2-7 many TRBV5-1 NA TGCGCCAGCAGCTTGGTAGTCGGTACCTACGAGCAGTACTTC CASSLVVGTYEQYF
TRBJ2-7 many TRBV30 NA TGTGCCTGGAGACCTGGGGTTGGCGAGCAGTACTTC CAWRPGVGEQYF
TRBJ1-3 few TRBV15 NA TGTGCCACCAGCAGATATGGGTTGGGAAACACCATATATTTT CATSRYGLGNTIYF
TRBJ2-1 many TRBV3-1 TRBD2 TGTGCCAGCAGCCAAGCGCGGGAGAGCTACAATGAGCAGTTCTTC CASSQARESYNEQFF
TRBJ2-1 few TRBV7-3 NA TGTGCCAGCAGCTCCTCCCTGGGAAATGAGCAGTTCTTC CASSSSLGNEQFF
TRBJ2-2 many TRBV11-2 NA TGTGCCAGCAGCCAGTTCTCTGGGGAGCTGTTTTTT CASSQFSGELFF
TRBJ2-6 few TRBV2 NA TGTGCCACTTTGGGGGCTGGGGCCAACGTCCTGACTTTC CATLGAGANVLTF